The T cell receptor beta chain described here comes from a study of a mutant IDH1 vaccine in newly diagnosed glioma (dated by TCRdb to the early 2020s). Turning to the overall study: Across visits V03 through V10, patients got a total of eight vaccinations, given in weeks 1, 3, 5, 7, 11, 15, 19 and 23. Vaccination was initiated 4-6 weeks after radiotherapy alone, or concurrently with temozolomide cycles in the chemotherapy-containing groups. Of the 25 to 40 treated patients, approximately 60% were male and about 40% were female, and the mean age was roughly 40 years. Before enrollment, patients had received standard therapy of radiotherapy alone, temozolomide alone, or radiochemotherapy with temozolomide; most received the combination. Peripheral blood was drawn at six visits: V03 (baseline), V05, V07, V10, V12 and V13. For exploratory analyses, 25 to 30 treated patients had longitudinal TCRB deep sequencing done wherever samples were available.

Spanning cysteine to phenylalanine, the CDR3 consists of 15 amino acids. The read is trimmed to its CDR3 DNA, 45 bases read in frame from base 1. Based on the germline V gene, the CDR1 and CDR2 sequences are SGHRS and YFSETQ. The germline ends are 9 bases apart after V is trimmed by 0 bases and J by 0 bases. The method behind the library was the immunoSEQ multiplex PCR assay. Following the manufacturer's protocol, the hsTCRB Kit was used to amplify rearranged TCR beta chain sequences. TCRB libraries were sequenced on an Illumina MiSeq. Under the source paper's analysis protocol: The proprietary platform of the kit vendor was used for demultiplexing, trimming and gene mapping. In TCRdb, the immuneACCESS table is reduced to in-frame sequences with V and J assigned. These tables do not hold every clone; where another copy was compared, an unresolved V gene accounts for under half, and the others remain unexplained. V, J and clone size derive from that table, while D and trimming were established from the DNA sequence. Within this sample are about 130,000 clones, with roughly 75% of them counted one time only. 5.5% of the sample comes from the top ten.

What the work shows at the level of the full study, not this receptor alone: Selection of PBMC samples for TCRB deep sequencing was based on availability. Vaccine-induced immune responses across multiple MHC alleles were detected in roughly 94% of patients. Changes in the top peripheral T cell clonotypes picked up by TCRB sequencing did not appear to be linked to pseudoprogression. It was noted by the authors that analyses of patient blood samples could not be reproduced owing to sample limitations.

The sample's time point label, in plain terms: week 11, during vaccination. A 20-mer mutant IDH1 peptide at 300 micrograms in Montanide made up each vaccine dose, which was injected subcutaneously together with topical imiquimod. Donors had newly diagnosed WHO grade 3 or 4 IDH1-mutant astrocytomas with loss of nuclear ATRX. The samples were drawn from NOA16, a multicentre, single-arm, open-label phase I trial in Germany that tested a mutant IDH1 peptide vaccine in humans for the first time. The DNeasy Blood and Tissue Kit was used to extract genomic DNA from EDTA blood for TCRB sequencing. About this clone itself: It has no known antigen specificity. Qualities for individual bases were not recorded, and no much larger clone is one base off.

The chain was built from TRBV5-1 and TRBJ2-5; the D match is possibly TRBD1 or TRBD2, with 5 bases aligned in each. The sequences come from PBMCs, collected from a glioma patient whose treatment included an IDH1 peptide vaccine. This receptor was obtained from a man aged 35 to 55 with glioma. The DNA sequence is given as TGCGCCAGCAGCTTGGGGTCGGGGCACCAAGAGACCCAGTACTTC. This yields the protein CASSLGSGHQETQYF.